The entry below describes one TCR beta chain. Its cognate antigen is unknown. The germline CDR1 and CDR2 sequences are GTSNPN and SVGIG (reference sequence). Trimming pared 1 base from V and 4 bases from J, leaving 13 bases between. The CDR3 loop spans 15 amino acids. The data are from a study of cytomegalovirus exposure and HLA in healthy donors. Points from the study as a whole: HLA restriction was apparent for most CMV-associated TCR beta chains in a later analysis. TRBV6-2, TRBV6-3 and other indistinguishable V segments were excluded. Common viral pathogens (according to a later analysis) appeared linked to several of the most significant clusters.

Amplification used 60 Vbeta primers and 13 Jbeta primers. Here immunoSEQ multiplex PCR was the method, and the copy in TCRdb shows in-frame clones only, minus some. This repertoire shows around 95,000 clones, roughly 80% found once; its top ten account for about 9.5%. Sequenced material: PBMCs. This receptor was taken from a man aged 25 to 40 in good health and CMV-seropositive. V is TRBV30 and J is TRBJ1-4; possible D gene TRBD1, 5 bases. The CDR3 loop is CAWSARQSLNEKLFF. Here the CDR3 DNA reads TGTGCCTGGAGTGCTCGACAGTCCCTTAATGAAAAACTGTTTTTT. Drawing the rest from reference TRBV30 and TRBJ1-4, the complete variable domain is SQTIHQWPATLVQPVGSPLSLECTVEGTSNPNLYWYRQAAGRGLQLLFYSVGIGQISSEVPQNLSASRPQDRQFILSSKKLLLSDSGFYLCAWSARQSLNEKLFFGSGTQLSVL.